Below are 8 T cell receptor beta chains sequenced from a single sample in a study of cytomegalovirus exposure and HLA in healthy donors. PCR amplification relied on 60 Vbeta primers (plus 13 Jbeta primers). Profiling relied on immunoSEQ multiplex PCR, and the TCRdb table lists in-frame clones only, not all of them. The table has 200,000 to 250,000 clones, approximately 90% seen once. Material for sequencing was PBMCs. These receptors were taken from a woman under 30 in good health and CMV-seronegative.

The rearrangement joins TRBV7-9 to TRBJ1-1; tentatively, D is TRBD1 (6 bases). The germline V and J ends were trimmed by 4 bases and 1 base, with 13 bases remaining between them. The CDR3 length is 15 residues. Germline-derived CDR1 and CDR2 are SEHNR and FQNEAQ (reference sequence). The CDR3: CASSYPRGGNTEAFF. The CDR3 region has the DNA TGTGCCAGCAGCTACCCGAGAGGGGGGAACACTGAAGCTTTCTTT.

This chain uses TRBV4-2 with TRBJ1-2; 8 nucleotides align to TRBD1. Germline CDR1 and CDR2: LGHNA and YNFKEQ. The length of the CDR3 is 17 residues. V lost 3 bases, J lost 2 bases, and 11 bases stayed unmatched. CDR3 loop: CASSQGGSGGANYGYTF. The DNA for the CDR3 is TGTGCCAGCAGCCAGGGGGGGTCAGGGGGCGCAAACTATGGCTACACCTTC.

V gene TRBV19 combines with J gene TRBJ2-1; 13 bases align to TRBD2. This CDR3 contains 17 residues. The V segment lost 4 bases and the J segment 2 bases; nucleotides outside the gene matches: 5. CDR1 LNHDA and CDR2 SQIVND come from the germline V gene (reference sequence). As DNA, the CDR3 is TGTGCCAGTAGTAAGCGACTAGCGGGAGGCACCTACAATGAGCAGTTCTTC. The encoded protein is CASSKRLAGGTYNEQFF.

The chain links TRBV7-9 to TRBJ2-7, with 10 bases aligning to TRBD1. This CDR3 is built from 13 residues. Germline assignment: CDR1 SEHNR and CDR2 FQNEAQ (reference sequence). Trimming took 7 bases from V and 4 from J; bases not matched to a gene: 4. This CDR3 reads CASMGTGAYEQYF. The CDR3 coding sequence is TGTGCCAGCATGGGGACAGGGGCGTACGAGCAGTACTTC.

V usage is TRBV6-6 and J usage is TRBJ2-2; a possible D gene is TRBD1 (5 bases). The V end lost 4 bases, the J end lost 4 bases, and 10 bases lay between the germline ends. This CDR3 has 14 amino acids. The germline CDR1 and CDR2 sequences are MNHNY and SVGAGI (reference sequence). The CDR3 coding sequence is TGTGCCAGCAGTTTGACAGTCGGCACCGGGGAGCTGTTTTTT. This sequence encodes CASSLTVGTGELFF.

This clone was found a few times. V and J are TRBV7-2 and TRBJ2-3, with D maybe TRBD2 (6 bases). Germline V lookup: CDR1 SGHTA, CDR2 FQGNSA. Trimming removed 4 bases from V and 4 bases from J, with 9 bases in between. This CDR3 is built from 13 residues. The CDR3 loop is CASSSTSSDTQYF. CDR3 DNA sequence: TGTGCCAGCAGCTCGACTAGTTCAGATACGCAGTATTTT.

Of note for this clone: Sequence at one end of the junction differs from germline and may be a read error. This rearrangement joins TRBV2 to TRBJ2-1; 9 positions match TRBD1. The germline V gene has CDR1 SNHLY and CDR2 FYNNEI. The CDR3 extends over 13 amino acids. CDR3 sequence reads: CASSGTGVNGQFF. DNA of the CDR3: TGTGCCAGCAGTGGGACAGGGGTTAATGGGCAGTTCTTC.

This chain uses TRBV5-1 with TRBJ2-3; TRBD1 aligns across 10 bases. Losses at the gene ends were 3 bases for V and 3 bases for J; bases not matched to a gene: 4. The CDR3 length is 15 residues. Germline assignment: CDR1 SGHRS and CDR2 YFSETQ. The CDR3 here is CASSWWTGGTDTQYF. In nucleotides, the CDR3 is TGCGCCAGCAGCTGGTGGACAGGGGGAACAGATACGCAGTATTTT.